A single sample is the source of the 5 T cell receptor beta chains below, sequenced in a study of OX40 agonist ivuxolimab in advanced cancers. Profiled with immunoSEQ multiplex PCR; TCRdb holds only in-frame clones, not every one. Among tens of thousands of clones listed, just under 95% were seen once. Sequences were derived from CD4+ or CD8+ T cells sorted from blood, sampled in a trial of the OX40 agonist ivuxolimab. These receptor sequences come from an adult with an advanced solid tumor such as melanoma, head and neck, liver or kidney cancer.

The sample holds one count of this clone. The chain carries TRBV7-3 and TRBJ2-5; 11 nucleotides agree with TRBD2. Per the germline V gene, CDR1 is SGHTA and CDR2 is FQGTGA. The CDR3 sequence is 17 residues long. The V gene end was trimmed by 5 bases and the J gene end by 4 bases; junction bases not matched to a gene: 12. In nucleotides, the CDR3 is TGTGCCAGCAGCCCAGGCCTAGCGGGAGGTGGAGGAGAGACCCAGTACTTC. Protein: CASSPGLAGGGGETQYF.

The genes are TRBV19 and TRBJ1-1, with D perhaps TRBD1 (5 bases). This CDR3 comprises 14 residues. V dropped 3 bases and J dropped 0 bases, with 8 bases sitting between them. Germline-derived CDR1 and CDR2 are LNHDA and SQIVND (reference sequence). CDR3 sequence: CASSIGTVNTEAFF. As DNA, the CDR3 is TGTGCCAGTAGTATCGGGACGGTGAACACTGAAGCTTTCTTT.

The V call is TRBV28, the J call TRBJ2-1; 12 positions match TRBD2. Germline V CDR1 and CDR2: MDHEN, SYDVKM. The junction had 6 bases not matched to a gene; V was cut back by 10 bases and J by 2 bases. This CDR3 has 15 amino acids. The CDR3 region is CATRPSGGAYNEQFF. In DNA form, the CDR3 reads TGTGCCACCAGGCCTAGCGGGGGGGCCTACAATGAGCAGTTCTTC.

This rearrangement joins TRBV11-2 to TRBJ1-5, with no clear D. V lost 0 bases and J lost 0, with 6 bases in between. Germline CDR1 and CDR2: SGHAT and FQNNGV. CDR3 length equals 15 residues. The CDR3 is CASSLDSNSNQPQHF. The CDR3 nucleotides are TGTGCCAGCAGCTTAGATTCTAATAGCAATCAGCCCCAGCATTTT.

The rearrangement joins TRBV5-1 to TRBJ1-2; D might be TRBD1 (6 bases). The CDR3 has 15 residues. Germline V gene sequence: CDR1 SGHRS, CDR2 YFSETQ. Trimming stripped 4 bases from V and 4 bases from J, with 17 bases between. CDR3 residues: CASSPSITGFYGYTF. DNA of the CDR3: TGCGCCAGCAGCCCATCCATAACAGGGTTCTATGGCTACACCTTC.